A single sample gave rise to the 10 T cell receptor beta chains below, sequenced in a study of T cell repertoires and HLA-DP antigens. After 15 days' expansion, CD4+ cells were restimulated less than 30 h with HeLa expressing allogeneic DPB1. Retrovirally transduced HeLa cells with HLA-DPA1/DPB1, HLA-DM, invariant chain and CD80 served as stimulators. Only in-frame clones appear in the TCRdb table, and some are missing; sequencing was by immunoSEQ multiplex PCR. The data contain some 1,300 clones, around 70% of them singletons. The sample taken for sequencing was CD137- CD4+ T cells from cultured PBMCs. Source of these receptors: a man aged 55 to 70 in good health and CMV-seronegative.

This clone was seen a single time. The chain joins TRBV4-2 to TRBJ1-2; 7 nucleotides line up with TRBD1. The CDR3 length is 15 residues. Germline values: CDR1 LGHNA, CDR2 YNFKEQ. V was pared by 5 bases and J by 2 bases, with 8 bases of the junction left unmatched. CDR3 residues: CASSLGRGWNYGYTF. In DNA, the CDR3 is TGTGCCAGCAGCTTAGGCAGGGGGTGGAACTATGGCTACACCTTC.

CDR3 DNA: TGTGCCAGTAGTATAGATCAGCACAATGAGCAGTTCTTC. Translation gives CASSIDQHNEQFF. V gene TRBV19 combines with J gene TRBJ2-1, with D unresolved. V lost 0 bases and J lost 5, with 5 bases in between. This CDR3 spans 13 amino acids. Looked up from germline, CDR1 is LNHDA and CDR2 is SQIVND (reference sequence).

This sequence joins TRBV4-1 and TRBJ2-5, with a tentative D call TRBD2 (7 bases). Trimming removed 1 base from V and 6 bases from J, with 15 bases in between. The germline V gene encodes CDR1 MGHRA and CDR2 YSYEKL. There are 15 residues in the CDR3. CDR3 coding DNA: TGCGCCAGCAGCCAAGGGGACGGGGGGCGAAAGACCCAGTACTTC. As protein: CASSQGDGGRKTQYF.

The chain joins TRBV7-9 to TRBJ1-2; no definite D call. Germline V lookup: CDR1 SEHNR, CDR2 FQNEAQ (reference sequence). Trimming pared 8 bases from V and 0 bases from J, leaving 4 bases between. CDR3 length equals 11 residues. The CDR3 DNA sequence: TGTGCCAGCGGAACTAACTATGGCTACACCTTC. Protein sequence: CASGTNYGYTF.

The genes are TRBV18 and TRBJ2-5, with D tentatively TRBD1 (6 bases). The DNA end is a closer match to TRBJ2-7, so the J assignment may be wrong. The CDR3 spans 15 residues. In germline, CDR1 is KGHSH, CDR2 LQKENI. The CDR3 sequence is CASSRDQGKNYEQYF. For the CDR3, the DNA is TGTGCCAGCTCACGGGATCAGGGGAAGAACTACGAGCAGTACTTC.

The chain uses TRBV2 and TRBJ2-2; the D gene is possibly TRBD1 (5 bases). CDR1 is SNHLY, CDR2 FYNNEI, per germline. The CDR3 has 14 amino acids. The V end lost 5 bases, the J end lost 7 bases, and 14 bases lay between the germline ends. CDR3 in amino acids: CASSRYTGIGELFF. DNA for the CDR3: TGTGCCAGCAGTCGATATACAGGCATCGGGGAGCTGTTTTTT.

The chain is built from TRBV11-2 and TRBJ2-5, with 8 bases matching TRBD2. Germline loops: CDR1 SGHAT, CDR2 FQNNGV. The J segment lost 2 bases and the V segment lost 1 base, leaving 6 bases of the junction unmatched. The CDR3 has 16 amino acids. DNA for the CDR3: TGTGCCAGCAGCTTAGGGCGGGGGGAACCGCAAGAGACCCAGTACTTC. Encoded protein: CASSLGRGEPQETQYF.

The rearrangement joins TRBV7-8 to TRBJ2-2, with 12 bases identical to TRBD2. Per the germline V gene, CDR1 is SGHVS and CDR2 is FQNEAQ. This CDR3 has 16 residues. J was trimmed by 3 bases and V by 3 bases; bases with no gene match: 2. CDR3 in amino acids: CASSLRLAGDTGELFF. The CDR3, as DNA: TGTGCCAGCAGCTTGAGACTAGCGGGGGACACCGGGGAGCTGTTTTTT.

This clone has only a few counts. The chain joins TRBV7-3 to TRBJ2-1; 7 nucleotides match TRBD2. This CDR3 region has 17 residues. The trim removed 5 bases at V and 7 bases at J, leaving 17 bases unmatched. CDR1 is SGHTA, CDR2 FQGTGA, per germline. CDR3 in DNA: TGTGCCAGCAGCCCAATCGGGGGGTACGGAATCGGGAATGAGCAGTTCTTC. Translating it yields CASSPIGGYGIGNEQFF. The full variable domain, its missing parts supplied by reference TRBV7-3 and TRBJ2-1, is GAGVSQTPSNKVTEKGKYVELRCDPISGHTALYWYRQSLGQGPEFLIYFQGTGAADDSGLPNDRFFAVRPEGSVSTLKIQRTERGDSAVYLCASSPIGGYGIGNEQFFGPGTRLTVL.

By frequency in the sample, this clone is large (0.1 to 1%). V and J are TRBV19 and TRBJ2-7; TRBD1 matches 11 bases. The CDR3 length is 15 residues. The V gene end was trimmed by 6 bases and the J gene end by 2 bases; junction bases not matched to a gene: 6. Germline CDR1 reads LNHDA; CDR2 reads SQIVND (reference sequence). CDR3 protein: CASRPGTGGAYEQYF. CDR3 DNA sequence: TGTGCCAGTAGGCCCGGGACAGGGGGAGCCTACGAGCAGTACTTC.